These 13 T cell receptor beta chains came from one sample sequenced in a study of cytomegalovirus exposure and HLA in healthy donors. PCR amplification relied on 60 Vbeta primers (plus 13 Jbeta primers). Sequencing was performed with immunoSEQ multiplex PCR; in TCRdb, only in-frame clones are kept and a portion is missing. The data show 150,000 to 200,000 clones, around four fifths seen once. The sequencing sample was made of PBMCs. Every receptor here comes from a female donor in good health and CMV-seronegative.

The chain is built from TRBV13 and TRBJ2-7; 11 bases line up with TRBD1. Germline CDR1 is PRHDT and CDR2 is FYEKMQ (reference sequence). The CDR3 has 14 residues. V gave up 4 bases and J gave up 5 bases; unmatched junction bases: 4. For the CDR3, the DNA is TGTGCCAGCAGCTGGGGGACAGGGGGTGACGAGCAGTACTTC. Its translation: CASSWGTGGDEQYF.

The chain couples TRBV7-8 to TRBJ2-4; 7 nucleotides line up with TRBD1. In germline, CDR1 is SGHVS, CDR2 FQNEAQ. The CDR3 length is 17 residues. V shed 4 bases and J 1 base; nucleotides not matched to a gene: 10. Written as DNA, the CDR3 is TGTGCCAGCAGCTCCCCGACAGGGCGGTTGGCCAAAAACATTCAGTACTTC. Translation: CASSSPTGRLAKNIQYF.

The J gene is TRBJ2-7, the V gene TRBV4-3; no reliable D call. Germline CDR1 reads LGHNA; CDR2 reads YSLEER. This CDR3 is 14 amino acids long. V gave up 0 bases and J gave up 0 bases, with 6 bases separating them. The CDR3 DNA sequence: TGCGCCAGCAGCCAAGATCACAGCTCCTACGAGCAGTACTTC. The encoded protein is CASSQDHSSYEQYF.

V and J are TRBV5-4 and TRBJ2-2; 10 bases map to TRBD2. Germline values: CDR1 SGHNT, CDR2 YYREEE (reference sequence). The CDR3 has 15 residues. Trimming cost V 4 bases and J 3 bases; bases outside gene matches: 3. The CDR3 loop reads CASSRAGGHTGELFF. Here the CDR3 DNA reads TGTGCCAGCAGCCGAGCGGGGGGGCACACCGGGGAGCTGTTTTTT.

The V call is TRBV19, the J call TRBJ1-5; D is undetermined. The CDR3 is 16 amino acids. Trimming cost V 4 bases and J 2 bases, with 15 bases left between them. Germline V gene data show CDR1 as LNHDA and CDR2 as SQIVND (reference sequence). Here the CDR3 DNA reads TGTGCCAGTAGTAAGATGGCGGCAGTCGGCAATCAGCCCCAGCATTTT. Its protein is CASSKMAAVGNQPQHF.

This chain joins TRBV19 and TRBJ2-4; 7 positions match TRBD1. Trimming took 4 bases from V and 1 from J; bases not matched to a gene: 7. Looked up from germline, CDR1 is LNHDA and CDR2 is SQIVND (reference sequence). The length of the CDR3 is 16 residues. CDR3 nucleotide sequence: TGTGCCAGTAGTAACCGACAGGGCATGGCCAAAAACATTCAGTACTTC. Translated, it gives CASSNRQGMAKNIQYF.

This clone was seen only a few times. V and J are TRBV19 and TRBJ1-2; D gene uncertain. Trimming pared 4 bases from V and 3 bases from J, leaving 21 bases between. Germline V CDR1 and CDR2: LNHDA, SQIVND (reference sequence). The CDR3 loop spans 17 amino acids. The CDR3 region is CASSNPERFRNDYGYTF. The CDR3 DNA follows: TGTGCCAGTAGTAATCCCGAAAGATTCAGGAACGACTATGGCTACACCTTC.

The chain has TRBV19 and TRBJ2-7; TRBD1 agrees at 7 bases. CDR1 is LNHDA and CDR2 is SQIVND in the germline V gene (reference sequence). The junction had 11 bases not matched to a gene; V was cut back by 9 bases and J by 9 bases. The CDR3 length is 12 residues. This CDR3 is CARRPDRVVQYF. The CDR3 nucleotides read TGTGCCAGGCGCCCCGACAGGGTAGTGCAGTACTTC.

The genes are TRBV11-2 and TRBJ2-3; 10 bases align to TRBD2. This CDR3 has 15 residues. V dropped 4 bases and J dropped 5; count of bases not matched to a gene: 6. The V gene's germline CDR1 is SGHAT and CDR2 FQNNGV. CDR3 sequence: CASSWAAGGRDTQYF. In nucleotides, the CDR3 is TGTGCCAGCAGCTGGGCAGCGGGGGGGCGAGATACGCAGTATTTT.

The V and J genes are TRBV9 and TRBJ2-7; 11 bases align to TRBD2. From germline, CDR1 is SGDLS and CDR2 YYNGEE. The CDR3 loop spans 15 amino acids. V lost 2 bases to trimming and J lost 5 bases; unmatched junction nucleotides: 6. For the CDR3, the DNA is TGTGCCAGCAGCGTCTTAGCGGGGGGGCAAGACGAGCAGTACTTC. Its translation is CASSVLAGGQDEQYF. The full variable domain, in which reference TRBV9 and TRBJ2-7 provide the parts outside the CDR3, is DSGVTQTPKHLITATGQRVTLRCSPRSGDLSVYWYQQSLDQGLQFLIQYYNGEERAKGNILERFSAQQFPDLHSELNLSSLELGDSALYFCASSVLAGGQDEQYFGPGTRLTVT.

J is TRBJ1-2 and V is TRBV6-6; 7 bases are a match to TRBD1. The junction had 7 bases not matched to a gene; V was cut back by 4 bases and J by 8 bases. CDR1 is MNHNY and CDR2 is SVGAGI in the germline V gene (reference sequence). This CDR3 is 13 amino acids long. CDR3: CASSLKGAGGYTF. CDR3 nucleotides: TGTGCCAGCAGTTTAAAGGGGGCCGGGGGCTACACCTTC.

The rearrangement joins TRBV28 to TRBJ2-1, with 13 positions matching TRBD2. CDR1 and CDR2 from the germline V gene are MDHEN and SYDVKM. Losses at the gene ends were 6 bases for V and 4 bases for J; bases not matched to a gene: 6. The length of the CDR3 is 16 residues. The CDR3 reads CASSTSGRAGYNEQFF. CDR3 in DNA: TGTGCCAGCAGCACTAGCGGGAGGGCAGGTTACAATGAGCAGTTCTTC.

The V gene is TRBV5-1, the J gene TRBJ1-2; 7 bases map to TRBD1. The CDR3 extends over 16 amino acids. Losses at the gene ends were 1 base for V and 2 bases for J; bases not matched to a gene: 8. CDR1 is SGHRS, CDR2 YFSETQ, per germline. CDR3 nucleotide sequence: TGCGCCAGCAGCTTGCTAGGGACAGTAGTGAACTATGGCTACACCTTC. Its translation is CASSLLGTVVNYGYTF.